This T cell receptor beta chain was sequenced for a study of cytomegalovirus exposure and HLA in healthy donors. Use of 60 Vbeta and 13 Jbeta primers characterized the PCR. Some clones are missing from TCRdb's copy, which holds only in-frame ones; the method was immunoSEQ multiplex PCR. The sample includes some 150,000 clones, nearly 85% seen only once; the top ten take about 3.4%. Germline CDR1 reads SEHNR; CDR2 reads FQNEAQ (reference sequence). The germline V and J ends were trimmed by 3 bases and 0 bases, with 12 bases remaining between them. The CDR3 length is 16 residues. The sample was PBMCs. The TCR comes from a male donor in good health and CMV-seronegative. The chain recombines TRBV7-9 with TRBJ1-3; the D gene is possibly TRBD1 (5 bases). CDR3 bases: TGTGCCAGCAGCTTTCCCGACAGCCTCTCTGGAAACACCATATATTTT. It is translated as CASSFPDSLSGNTIYF.